This T cell receptor (beta chain) is from a study of blood T cell repertoires in COVID-19. At the level of the study: The samples span acute and convalescent COVID-19 from the United States, Italy and Spain. In each case, the material was cDNA or gDNA derived from T cells, B-cell-depleted T cells, or PBMCs.

Trimming took off 3 bases at V and 5 bases at J, with 19 bases between the two ends. The CDR3 spans 16 residues. Germline V gene data show CDR1 as MDHEN and CDR2 as SYDVKM. Authors' processing steps: Scientists estimated how many nucleated cells there were by amplifying reference gene primers. Assay used: immunoSEQ multiplex PCR; TCRdb lists only in-frame clones, some missing. V and J calls and clone size follow that table, whereas D and trimming were derived from the DNA. The sample shows roughly 76,000 clones, 75% to 80% of them seen only once. The V call is TRBV28, the J call TRBJ2-5, with TRBD2 as a possible D gene (7 bases). This receptor was obtained from a human donor in a cohort sampled during active COVID-19. What was sequenced was peripheral blood. The CDR3 loop reads CASSFPKQGGAETQYF. CDR3 sequence (DNA): TGTGCCAGCAGTTTTCCTAAACAGGGAGGGGCGGAGACCCAGTACTTC.